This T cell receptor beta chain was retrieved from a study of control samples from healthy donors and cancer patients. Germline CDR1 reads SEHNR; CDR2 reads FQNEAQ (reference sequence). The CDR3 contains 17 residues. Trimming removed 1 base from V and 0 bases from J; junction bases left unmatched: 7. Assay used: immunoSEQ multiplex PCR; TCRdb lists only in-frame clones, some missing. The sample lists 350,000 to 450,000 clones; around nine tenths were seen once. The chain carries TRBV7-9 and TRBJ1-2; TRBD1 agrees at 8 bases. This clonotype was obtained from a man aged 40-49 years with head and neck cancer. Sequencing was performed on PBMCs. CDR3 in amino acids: CASSLGSGGASNYGYTF. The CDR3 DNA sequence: TGTGCCAGCAGCTTAGGGTCAGGGGGCGCCTCTAACTATGGCTACACCTTC.